The TCR beta chain under discussion was sequenced for a study of technical replicates of blood from several donors. This CDR3 is built from 13 residues. Trimming took 7 bases from V and 3 from J; bases not matched to a gene: 5. Germline V gives CDR1 SNHLY, CDR2 FYNNEI. Profiling relied on immunoSEQ multiplex PCR, and the TCRdb table lists in-frame clones only, not all of them. The data hold tens of thousands of clones, with 95% to 98% observed a single time. This sequence joins TRBV2 and TRBJ2-5; 7 bases are a match to TRBD1. This receptor was obtained from a human donor in good health. Sample: T cells isolated from PBMCs. The CDR3 protein is CASNTGVKETQYF. CDR3 in DNA: TGTGCCAGCAATACAGGGGTGAAAGAGACCCAGTACTTC.